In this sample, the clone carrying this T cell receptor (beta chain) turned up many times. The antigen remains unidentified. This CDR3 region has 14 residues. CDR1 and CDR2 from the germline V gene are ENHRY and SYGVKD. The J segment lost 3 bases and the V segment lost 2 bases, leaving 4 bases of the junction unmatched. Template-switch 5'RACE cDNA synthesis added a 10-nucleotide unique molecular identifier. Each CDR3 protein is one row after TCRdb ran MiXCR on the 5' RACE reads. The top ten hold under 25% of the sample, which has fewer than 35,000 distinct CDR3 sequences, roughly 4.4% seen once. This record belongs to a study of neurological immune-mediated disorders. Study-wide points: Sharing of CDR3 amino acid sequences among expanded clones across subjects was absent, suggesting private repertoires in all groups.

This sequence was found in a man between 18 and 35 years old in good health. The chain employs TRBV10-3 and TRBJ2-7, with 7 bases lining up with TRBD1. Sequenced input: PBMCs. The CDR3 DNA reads TGTGCCATCAGTGAGAGACAGGGACACTACGAGCAGTACTTC. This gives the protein CAISERQGHYEQYF.